The next 31 T cell receptor beta chains were all read from a single sample in a study of T cells in Graves' hyperthyroidism and ophthalmopathy. Template material for amplifying TCR beta CDR3 regions consisted of RNA transcripts. Primed by the HTBI set, a first-round RT-PCR was run on the TCR CDR3. TCRdb re-called the multiplex PCR reads with MiXCR, one entry per CDR3 protein. The sample shows about 700,000 distinct CDR3 sequences, about 15% of them seen only once. Sequencing was carried out using blood. These receptors were obtained from a woman under 30 with Graves' hyperthyroidism.

The sample holds one count of this clonotype. J is TRBJ1-1 and V is TRBV7-9, with D uncertain. Germline values: CDR1 SEHNR, CDR2 FQNEAQ (reference sequence). V gave up 5 bases and J gave up 10 bases, with 17 bases separating them. There are 13 residues in the CDR3. CDR3: CASSPSAPAGAFF. The CDR3 bases are TGTGCCAGCAGCCCATCGGCGCCGGCCGGAGCTTTCTTT. Variable domain in full (rest from reference TRBV7-9 and TRBJ1-1): DTGVSQNPRHKITKRGQNVTFRCDPISEHNRLYWYRQTLGQGPEFLTYFQNEAQLEKSRLLSDRFSAERPKGSFSTLEIQRTEQGDSAMYLCASSPSAPAGAFFGQGTRLTVV.

This clonotype has a handful of counts. The rearrangement joins TRBV24-1 to TRBJ1-1; D possibly corresponds to TRBD1 (6 bases). V was trimmed by 3 bases and J by 11 bases, leaving 15 bases between them. CDR1 and CDR2 from the germline V gene are KGHDR and SFDVKD. The CDR3 has 13 amino acids. DNA of the CDR3: TGTGCCACCAGTGATGGAAGACAGGAGAACGCTTTCTTT. Translation gives CATSDGRQENAFF.

In this sample, this clonotype turned up a few times. V and J are TRBV6-2 or TRBV6-3 and TRBJ2-3, with 8 bases matching TRBD1. Germline V gene lookup returns CDR1 MNHEY and CDR2 SVGEGT. The CDR3 has 15 residues. Trimming removed 6 bases from V and 6 bases from J; junction bases left unmatched: 11. The CDR3 sequence is CASSQGRGQFDTQYF. The CDR3 DNA follows: TGTGCCAGCAGCCAAGGCAGGGGGCAATTTGATACGCAGTATTTT.

This clonotype was recorded at least ten times. The chain couples TRBV28 to TRBJ1-2, with a possible D match to TRBD1 (5 bases). Trimming took off 2 bases at V and 6 bases at J, with 7 bases between the two ends. CDR3 size: 12 residues. Germline-derived CDR1 and CDR2 are MDHEN and SYDVKM. CDR3 amino acids: CASSLRGHGYTF. The CDR3 DNA sequence: TGTGCCAGCAGTTTACGGGGCCATGGCTACACCTTC.

This clonotype was counted many times. The chain recombines TRBV18 with TRBJ1-6; 7 bases are a match to TRBD1. Germline assignment: CDR1 KGHSH and CDR2 LQKENI. The CDR3 contains 14 residues. Trimming removed 1 base from V and 7 bases from J; junction bases left unmatched: 1. The DNA for the CDR3 is TGTGCCAGCTCACCACTACAGGGGAATTCACCCCTCCACTTT. Translating it yields CASSPLQGNSPLHF.

This clonotype was seen ten or more times. V usage is TRBV20-1 and J usage is TRBJ2-7; 8 bases match TRBD1. Trimming removed 2 bases from V and 7 bases from J; junction bases left unmatched: 10. The germline gives CDR1 DFQATT, CDR2 SNEGSKA (reference sequence). The CDR3 totals 14 residues. DNA for the CDR3: TGCAGTGCTAGAAAGAGCTCAGGGGGCGCGGAGCAGTACTTC. It translates to CSARKSSGGAEQYF.

This chain links TRBV6-2 or TRBV6-3 with TRBJ1-6; the D gene is possibly TRBD1 (6 bases). The CDR3 consists of 13 residues. The germline gives CDR1 MNHEY, CDR2 SVGEGT. The ends were cut back, 7 bases at V and 7 bases at J, with 11 bases in the middle. The CDR3 reads CASNQGINSPLHF. The CDR3 coding sequence is TGTGCCAGCAATCAGGGGATCAATTCACCCCTCCACTTT.

Many counts were recorded for this clonotype. The chain joins TRBV11-2 to TRBJ2-2; 7 nucleotides match TRBD2. Per the germline V gene, CDR1 is SGHAT and CDR2 is FQNNGV. CDR3 size: 17 residues. Trimming at V came to 4 bases and at J to 3 bases, leaving 11 bases not matched to a gene. The CDR3 nucleotides read TGTGCCAGCAGCTCATCCGGTGGACTAGGTTACACCGGGGAGCTGTTTTTT. This sequence encodes CASSSSGGLGYTGELFF.

The sample holds many counts of this clonotype. The rearrangement links TRBV20-1 to TRBJ1-1, with 12 positions matching TRBD1. Trimming took 2 bases from V and 5 from J; bases not matched to a gene: 6. Germline V gene sequence: CDR1 DFQATT, CDR2 SNEGSKA (reference sequence). This CDR3 has 15 residues. Written as DNA, the CDR3 is TGCAGTGCTAGACCGGGACAGGGGGCTTGGACTGAAGCTTTCTTT. Protein product: CSARPGQGAWTEAFF.

This clonotype was counted at least ten times. The genes are TRBV29-1 and TRBJ2-7; the D is unclear. With 4 bases removed from V and 0 bases from J, the gap between germline ends came to 4 bases. Germline CDR1 is SQVTM and CDR2 is ANQGSEA. The CDR3 has 11 residues. For the CDR3, the DNA is TGCAGCGTTGGGCTCTCCTACGAGCAGTACTTC. Its translation: CSVGLSYEQYF.

This clonotype was seen a few times. V gene TRBV11-3 combines with J gene TRBJ1-1; 7 bases are a match to TRBD1. With V trimmed by 2 bases and J by 1 base, 4 bases remained unmatched. The CDR3 runs to 15 residues. Germline V gene data show CDR1 as SGHNT and CDR2 as YENEEA. CDR3 sequence (DNA): TGTGCCAGCAGCTTATTGGGGACAGCGAACACTGAAGCTTTCTTT. This sequence encodes CASSLLGTANTEAFF.

Of note for this clonotype: A much larger clone differs from this one at a single base, so this may be a read error. The V call is TRBV2, the J call TRBJ2-5, with D unclear. The CDR3 runs to 10 residues. Germline V CDR1 and CDR2: SNHLY, FYNNEI. The ends were cut back, 7 bases at V and 4 bases at J, with 4 bases in the middle. Written as DNA, the CDR3 is TGTGCCAGCATGGCAGAGACCCAGTACTTC. This encodes CASMAETQYF.

This clonotype was found many times. V and J are TRBV20-1 and TRBJ1-2; 8 bases line up with TRBD1. V gave up 2 bases and J gave up 8 bases; unmatched junction bases: 10. The CDR3 is 14 residues long. The germline V gene encodes CDR1 DFQATT and CDR2 SNEGSKA (reference sequence). CDR3 sequence (DNA): TGCAGTGCTAGACCCATCCAGGGGGCTGGAGGCTACACCTTC. It encodes CSARPIQGAGGYTF.

This clonotype was detected a few times. The chain carries TRBV20-1 and TRBJ1-2; the match to TRBD1 covers 9 bases. The V and J ends lost 6 bases and 7 bases, in that order; junction bases with no gene match: 12. CDR1 is DFQATT and CDR2 is SNEGSKA in the germline V gene (reference sequence). CDR3 length: 14 residues. CDR3 amino acids: CSAISRTGARGYTF. As DNA, the CDR3 is TGCAGTGCAATATCCCGGACAGGGGCTCGTGGCTACACCTTC.

This clonotype was recorded many times. The rearrangement links TRBV6-1 to TRBJ1-5; 8 positions match TRBD1. V was pared by 6 bases and J by 4 bases, with 17 bases of the junction left unmatched. The V gene's germline CDR1 is MNHNS and CDR2 SASEGT. This CDR3 is 18 amino acids long. CDR3 in amino acids: CASSPHVMAQGANQPQHF. For the CDR3, the DNA is TGTGCCAGCAGCCCCCACGTTATGGCCCAGGGGGCGAATCAGCCCCAGCATTTT.

This clonotype appeared many times. The rearrangement uses TRBV28 and TRBJ2-5; 10 bases align to TRBD2. Germline V gives CDR1 MDHEN, CDR2 SYDVKM. Trimming at V came to 5 bases and at J to 1 base, leaving 4 bases not matched to a gene. This CDR3 is built from 15 residues. The CDR3: CASSAAGGFQETQYF. CDR3 nucleotide sequence: TGTGCCAGCAGTGCAGCGGGAGGGTTCCAAGAGACCCAGTACTTC.

This clonotype was recorded at least ten times. V and J are TRBV2 and TRBJ1-1; weak D call: TRBD1 (6 bases). CDR1 is SNHLY, CDR2 FYNNEI, per germline. V shed 2 bases and J shed 4 bases, with 17 bases lying between them. The CDR3 runs to 16 residues. CDR3 region: CASSEHGGLTTTEAFF. The CDR3 nucleotides are TGTGCCAGCAGTGAACACGGGGGGCTCACGACCACTGAAGCTTTCTTT.

This clonotype showed up many times. V and J are TRBV2 and TRBJ1-4; weak D call: TRBD1 (5 bases). CDR1 and CDR2 (germline): SNHLY, FYNNEI. V was cut by 7 bases and J by 4 bases, with 16 bases left in between. The CDR3 runs to 15 residues. The CDR3 DNA is TGTGCCAGCAACCAACGGGGCAGCCATAATGAAAAACTGTTTTTT. Encoded protein: CASNQRGSHNEKLFF.

The chain has TRBV4-2 and TRBJ1-5; D not resolved. CDR3 length: 13 residues. The V and J ends lost 0 bases and 15 bases respectively, with 15 bases between them. Germline loops: CDR1 LGHNA, CDR2 YNFKEQ. The CDR3 sequence: CASSQDWGGITHF. The CDR3 DNA reads TGTGCCAGCAGCCAAGATTGGGGAGGGATAACGCATTTT.

This clonotype was detected many times. This sequence joins TRBV30 and TRBJ2-7, with D unclear. Germline loops: CDR1 GTSNPN, CDR2 SVGIG (reference sequence). V was shortened by 0 bases and J by 5 bases, with 11 bases between the two germline ends. There are 13 residues in the CDR3. CDR3 residues: CAWSVWVGNEQYF. The CDR3, as DNA: TGTGCCTGGAGTGTTTGGGTGGGAAACGAGCAGTACTTC.

This clonotype was counted many times. The CDR3: CSAPVAGGLTDTQYF. The CDR3 bases are TGCAGTGCTCCTGTAGCGGGAGGGCTTACAGATACGCAGTATTTT. The rearrangement joins TRBV20-1 to TRBJ2-3; 11 bases match TRBD2. The CDR3 has 15 amino acids. With 5 bases clipped from V and 3 bases from J, the junction kept 7 bases outside the gene matches. Germline CDR1 is DFQATT and CDR2 is SNEGSKA (reference sequence).

The table lists this clonotype with a few counts. J is TRBJ2-1 and V is TRBV7-9, with D possibly being TRBD1 (6 bases). V was shortened by 3 bases and J by 2 bases, with 8 bases between the two germline ends. The germline V gene encodes CDR1 SEHNR and CDR2 FQNEAQ (reference sequence). The CDR3 loop spans 14 amino acids. For the CDR3, the DNA is TGTGCCAGCAGCTTTACAGGGACCTACAATGAGCAGTTCTTC. It is translated as CASSFTGTYNEQFF.

This clonotype was picked up a small number of times. DNA of the CDR3: TGTGCCAGCAGTTTACCTGGGGAGAATGAGCAGTTCTTC. Residues: CASSLPGENEQFF. The chain links TRBV27 to TRBJ2-1, with a tentative D call TRBD2 (5 bases). Deletions cut 2 bases from V and 7 bases from J, with 9 bases between. The germline V gene has CDR1 MNHEY and CDR2 SMNVEV (reference sequence). The CDR3 runs to 13 residues.

There are a few counts of this clonotype. The chain is built from TRBV10-2 and TRBJ1-2, with D maybe TRBD1 (6 bases). V gave up 3 bases and J gave up 8 bases, with 19 bases separating them. The germline V gene encodes CDR1 WSHSY and CDR2 SAAADI. CDR3 size: 15 residues. In nucleotides, the CDR3 is TGCGCCAGCAGTGAAGGTTCCAGGGGCCGTGACGGCTACACCTTC. Translating it yields CASSEGSRGRDGYTF.

This clonotype was counted many times. The V call is TRBV7-3, the J call TRBJ2-1; D remains ambiguous. The CDR3 runs to 13 residues. V was trimmed by 2 bases and J by 7 bases, leaving 9 bases between them. Germline V gene data show CDR1 as SGHTA and CDR2 as FQGTGA. CDR3 sequence: CASSLGLLNEQFF. In DNA, the CDR3 is TGTGCCAGCAGCTTAGGCCTATTAAATGAGCAGTTCTTC.

This clonotype has a count of ten or more. The genes are TRBV7-9 and TRBJ2-7; D not resolved. Germline V lookup: CDR1 SEHNR, CDR2 FQNEAQ (reference sequence). The CDR3 length is 15 residues. The V end lost 6 bases, the J end lost 2 bases, and 17 bases lay between the germline ends. CDR3 residues: CASSSPIDSAYEQYF. In DNA form, the CDR3 reads TGTGCCAGCAGTTCACCAATCGACTCGGCCTACGAGCAGTACTTC.

This sequence joins TRBV6-1 and TRBJ1-2, with D perhaps matching TRBD1 (6 bases). Trimming stripped 6 bases from V and 8 bases from J, with 13 bases between. This CDR3 comprises 12 residues. Germline-derived CDR1 and CDR2 are MNHNS and SASEGT. In DNA, the CDR3 is TGTGCCAGCAGATCAGGGGTTGACGGCTACACCTTC. Translating it yields CASRSGVDGYTF.

The gene calls are TRBV18 and TRBJ1-4; unclear D gene. CDR3 size: 16 residues. The germline CDR1 and CDR2 sequences are KGHSH and LQKENI. Deletions cut 6 bases from V and 3 bases from J, with 17 bases between. The CDR3, as DNA: TGTGCCAGCTCTCTCCGTGCGACCCTTTCTAATGAAAAACTGTTTTTT. Its translation is CASSLRATLSNEKLFF.

This chain uses TRBV4-1 with TRBJ2-4, with a possible D match to TRBD2 (5 bases). CDR3 length: 14 residues. Germline V gives CDR1 MGHRA, CDR2 YSYEKL. The ends were cut back, 1 base at V and 1 base at J, with 5 bases in the middle. CDR3 residues: CASSQGEAKNIQYF. The DNA for the CDR3 is TGCGCCAGCAGCCAAGGGGAGGCCAAAAACATTCAGTACTTC.

This clonotype was seen repeatedly, ten times or more. This sequence joins TRBV3-1 and TRBJ2-5, with 8 nucleotides matching TRBD1. Germline trimming cut 4 bases from V and 5 bases from J; bases unmatched to any gene: 6. Germline loops: CDR1 LGHDT, CDR2 YNNKEL (reference sequence). The CDR3 sequence is 14 residues long. Here the CDR3 DNA reads TGTGCCAGCAGCCCGGACAGGGCCGAGGAGACCCAGTACTTC. It codes for CASSPDRAEETQYF.

This clonotype was counted ten times or more. This sequence joins TRBV10-3 and TRBJ2-3; D is possibly TRBD2 (5 bases). Trimming stripped 4 bases from V and 0 bases from J, with 11 bases between. The length of the CDR3 is 15 residues. Per the germline V gene, CDR1 is ENHRY and CDR2 is SYGVKD. The DNA of the CDR3 is TGTGCCATCAGTGGGGCAGCGGCAAGCACAGATACGCAGTATTTT. Its translation: CAISGAAASTDTQYF.